The present T cell receptor (beta chain) was sequenced within a study of regulatory T cells in long-lasting Graves disease. Note on this clonotype: Possible read error: a much larger clone is one base away.

Time point given: newly diagnosed GD, antithyroid drugs for less than 3 months. The TCR library was made from RNA extracted from PBMCs. The CDR3 contains 17 residues. Germline-derived CDR1 and CDR2 are SGHRS and YFSETQ. TCR beta libraries were built with iRepertoire HTBI primers and Arm-PCR of CDR3 regions. TCRdb recomputed calls from the multiplex PCR reads with MiXCR, one row per CDR3 protein. The profile shows roughly 430,000 distinct CDR3 sequences, 16% of them singletons. This sample was shared with a second study, whose subject was T cells in Graves' hyperthyroidism and ophthalmopathy.

This material consisted of peripheral blood mononuclear cells (PBMCs), taken at new diagnosis, from a patient treated with antithyroid drugs. The V gene is TRBV5-1, the J gene TRBJ1-2; D is possibly TRBD1 (6 bases). The sequence was collected from a woman aged 30 to 39 with Graves disease. The CDR3 bases are TGCGCCAGCAGCTTGCTCCTGACACAGGGTCAAACCTATGGCCACACCTTC. This sequence encodes CASSLLLTQGQTYGHTF.